This is a list of T cell receptor beta chains from one sample in a study of cytomegalovirus exposure and HLA in healthy donors. Libraries were prepared by immunoSEQ multiplex PCR; TCRdb keeps only in-frame clonotypes and omits some of them. The sample includes 100,000 to 150,000 clones, 80% to 85% of them seen just once. Input material: PBMCs. The receptor source for this set is a woman in her 30s in good health and CMV-seronegative. CDR3s include the opening cysteine and the closing phenylalanine or tryptophan. The order of the fields is CDR3 DNA, CDR3 protein, CDR3 length, clone size, D gene, V gene, J gene. D genes are given only for firm matches. Expanded clones are given a class, and other clones once, few, many or no size at all.

TGTGCCAGCAATACAGGTTCCTACGAGCAGTACTTC	CASNTGSYEQYF	12	.	.	TRBV6-1	TRBJ2-7
TGTGCCACCAGCAGAGATGACAGACTCCTTACCTACGAGCAGTACTTC	CATSRDDRLLTYEQYF	16	.	.	TRBV15	TRBJ2-7
TGTGCCAGCAGCCCAGAGCCTAGGACAGGGAGACGAGGAGCTTTCTTT	CASSPEPRTGRRGAFF	16	.	TRBD1	TRBV7-3	TRBJ1-1
TGTGCCAGCAAATTAACTAGCGGGAGTTCAGATGAGCAGTTCTTC	CASKLTSGSSDEQFF	15	.	TRBD2	TRBV6-4	TRBJ2-1
TGTGCCAGCAGCTTATATACAGACCAACTACTGTTTTTT	CASSLYTDQLLFF	13	.	.	TRBV7-9	TRBJ1-4
TGTGCCAGCAGAAGACAGGGCTCGACCTACGAGCAGTACTTC	CASRRQGSTYEQYF	14	.	TRBD1	TRBV5-8	TRBJ2-7
TGTGCCAGCAGTGGGGACAGTCCCACAGATACGCAGTATTTT	CASSGDSPTDTQYF	14	few	TRBD1	TRBV6-6	TRBJ2-3
TGTGCCAGCAGTCCCGGGACAGGGATCTACGAGCAGTACTTC	CASSPGTGIYEQYF	14	.	TRBD1	TRBV5-6	TRBJ2-7
TGTGCCAGCAGCTTAGGGAGCGGGGGGCCGTACAATGAGCAGTTCTTC	CASSLGSGGPYNEQFF	16	.	TRBD2	TRBV11-2	TRBJ2-1
TGTGCCAGCAGTGACGGGGGGGCTAGCACAGATACGCAGTATTTT	CASSDGGASTDTQYF	15	.	.	TRBV6-4	TRBJ2-3
TGCGCCAGCAGTGGGGGGGGATTAGCCAAAAACATTCAGTACTTC	CASSGGGLAKNIQYF	15	.	TRBD2	TRBV10-2	TRBJ2-4
TGTGCCAGCAGCCCTAGGGGGGGGGTAAGAGATACGCAGTATTTT	CASSPRGGVRDTQYF	15	.	.	TRBV7-2	TRBJ2-3
TGTGCCAGCAGCTTAGATCTACAGTCAGCAACTAATGAAAAACTGTTTTTT	CASSLDLQSATNEKLFF	17	.	.	TRBV11-2	TRBJ1-4
TGTGCCAGCAGCGTCTCGGGACAGAAGAACACTGAAGCTTTCTTT	CASSVSGQKNTEAFF	15	.	TRBD1	TRBV7-6	TRBJ1-1
TGTGCCAGCAGCTTAGTACTAGCGGTAGAGCAGTACTTC	CASSLVLAVEQYF	13	few	TRBD2	TRBV7-2	TRBJ2-7
TGTGCCAGCAGCTTAGGGACTTCTACCTATTACGAGCAGTACTTC	CASSLGTSTYYEQYF	15	.	.	TRBV7-2	TRBJ2-7
TGTGCCATCGACGCACGCGGAGTAAGCACAGATACGCAGTATTTT	CAIDARGVSTDTQYF	15	.	.	TRBV10-3	TRBJ2-3